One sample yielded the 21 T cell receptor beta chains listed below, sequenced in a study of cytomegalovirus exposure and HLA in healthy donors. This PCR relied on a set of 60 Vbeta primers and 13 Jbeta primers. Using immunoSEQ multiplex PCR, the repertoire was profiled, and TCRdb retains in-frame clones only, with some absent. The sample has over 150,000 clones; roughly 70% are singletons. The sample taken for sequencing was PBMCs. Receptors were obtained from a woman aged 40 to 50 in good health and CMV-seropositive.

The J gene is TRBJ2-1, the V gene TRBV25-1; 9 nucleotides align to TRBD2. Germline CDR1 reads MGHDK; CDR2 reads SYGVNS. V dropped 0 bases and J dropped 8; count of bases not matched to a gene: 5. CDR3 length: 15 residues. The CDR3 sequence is CASSEYVTSGDEQFF. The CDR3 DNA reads TGTGCCAGCAGTGAATACGTGACTAGCGGTGATGAGCAGTTCTTC.

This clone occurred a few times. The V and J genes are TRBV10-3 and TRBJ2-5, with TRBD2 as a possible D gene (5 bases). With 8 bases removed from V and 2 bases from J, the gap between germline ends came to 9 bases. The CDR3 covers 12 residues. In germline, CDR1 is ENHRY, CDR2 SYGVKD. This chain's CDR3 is CAIRSGQETQYF. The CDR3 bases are TGTGCCATCCGTTCGGGGCAAGAGACCCAGTACTTC.

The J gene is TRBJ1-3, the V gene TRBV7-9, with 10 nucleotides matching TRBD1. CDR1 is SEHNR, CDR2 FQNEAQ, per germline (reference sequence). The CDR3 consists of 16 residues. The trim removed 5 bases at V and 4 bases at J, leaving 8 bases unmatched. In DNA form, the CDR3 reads TGTGCCAGCAGCATTGGGACAGGGGAGAAGGGAAACACCATATATTTT. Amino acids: CASSIGTGEKGNTIYF.

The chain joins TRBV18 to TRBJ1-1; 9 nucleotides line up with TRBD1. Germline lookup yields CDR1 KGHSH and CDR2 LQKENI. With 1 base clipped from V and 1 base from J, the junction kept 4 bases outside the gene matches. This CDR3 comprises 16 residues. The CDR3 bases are TGTGCCAGCTCACCACTAACAGGGGGCTGGAACACTGAAGCTTTCTTT. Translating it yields CASSPLTGGWNTEAFF.

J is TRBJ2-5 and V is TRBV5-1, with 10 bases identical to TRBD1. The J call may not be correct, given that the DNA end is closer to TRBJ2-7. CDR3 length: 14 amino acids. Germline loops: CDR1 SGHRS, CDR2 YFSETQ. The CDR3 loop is CASKPGTGVAEQYF. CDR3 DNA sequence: TGCGCCAGCAAACCCGGGACAGGGGTAGCCGAGCAGTACTTC.

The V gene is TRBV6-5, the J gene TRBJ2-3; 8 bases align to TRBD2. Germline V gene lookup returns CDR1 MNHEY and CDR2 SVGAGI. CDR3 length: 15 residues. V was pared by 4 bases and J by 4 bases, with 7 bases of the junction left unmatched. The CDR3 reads CASSWGVGRADTQYF. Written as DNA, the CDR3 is TGTGCCAGCAGTTGGGGAGTCGGGAGGGCAGATACGCAGTATTTT.

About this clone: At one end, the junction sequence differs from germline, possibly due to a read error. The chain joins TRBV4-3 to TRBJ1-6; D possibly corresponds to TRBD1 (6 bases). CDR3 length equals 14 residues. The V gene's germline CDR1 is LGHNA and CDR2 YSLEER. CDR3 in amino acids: CASSQEGRGSPLNF. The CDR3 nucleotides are TGCGCCAGCAGCCAAGAGGGCAGGGGTTCACCCCTCAACTTT.

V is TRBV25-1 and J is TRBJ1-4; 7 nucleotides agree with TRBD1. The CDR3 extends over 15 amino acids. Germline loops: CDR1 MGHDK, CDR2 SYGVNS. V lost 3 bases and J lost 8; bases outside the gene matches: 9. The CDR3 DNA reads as TGTGCCAGCAGTGACTACACAGGGGTACTGGAAAAACTGTTTTTT. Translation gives CASSDYTGVLEKLFF.

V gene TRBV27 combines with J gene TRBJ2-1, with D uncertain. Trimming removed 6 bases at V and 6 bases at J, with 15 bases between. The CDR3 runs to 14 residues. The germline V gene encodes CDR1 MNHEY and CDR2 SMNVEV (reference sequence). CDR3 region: CASSPSLTRNEQFF. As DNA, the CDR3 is TGTGCCAGCAGCCCCTCCCTAACCCGCAATGAGCAGTTCTTC.

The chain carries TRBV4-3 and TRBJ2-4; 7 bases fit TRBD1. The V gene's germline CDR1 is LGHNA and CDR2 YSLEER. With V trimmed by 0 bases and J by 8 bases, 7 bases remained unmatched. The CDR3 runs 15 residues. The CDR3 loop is CASSQETTGLHIQYF. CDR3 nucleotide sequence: TGCGCCAGCAGCCAAGAGACGACAGGGTTGCACATTCAGTACTTC.

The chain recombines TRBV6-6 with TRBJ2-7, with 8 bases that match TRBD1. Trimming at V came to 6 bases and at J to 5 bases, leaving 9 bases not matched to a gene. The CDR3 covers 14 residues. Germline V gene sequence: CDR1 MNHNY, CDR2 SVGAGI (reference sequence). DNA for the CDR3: TGTGCCAGCAGCTCTACAGGGGGAGTGGACGAGCAGTACTTC. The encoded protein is CASSSTGGVDEQYF.

CDR3 amino acids: CASLTGTGVNGYTF. For the CDR3, the DNA is TGTGCCAGCCTTACCGGGACAGGGGTCAATGGCTACACCTTC. This chain links TRBV6-5 with TRBJ1-2, with TRBD1 matching 10 bases. Unmatched junction bases numbered 9, after V lost 8 bases and J lost 6 bases. This CDR3 has 14 amino acids. Germline V gene data show CDR1 as MNHEY and CDR2 as SVGAGI.

The CDR3 here is CASSIARQGAYEQYF. The CDR3 DNA reads TGTGCCAGTAGTATAGCCCGACAGGGGGCCTACGAGCAGTACTTC. The chain is built from TRBV19 and TRBJ2-7; 9 positions match TRBD1. Germline CDR1 LNHDA, CDR2 SQIVND (reference sequence). The junction had 3 bases not matched to a gene; V was cut back by 1 base and J by 2 bases. The CDR3 extends over 15 amino acids. Filled out from reference TRBV19 and TRBJ2-7, the complete variable domain reads DGGITQSPKYLFRKEGQNVTLSCEQNLNHDAMYWYRQDPGQGLRLIYYSQIVNDFQKGDIAEGYSVSREKKESFPLTVTSAQKNPTAFYLCASSIARQGAYEQYFGPGTRLTVT.

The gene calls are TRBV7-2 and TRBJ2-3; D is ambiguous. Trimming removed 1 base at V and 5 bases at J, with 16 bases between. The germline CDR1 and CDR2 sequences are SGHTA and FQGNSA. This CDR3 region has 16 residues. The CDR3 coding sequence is TGTGCCAGCAGCTTAGGACGGAACAGATTAATAGATACGCAGTATTTT. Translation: CASSLGRNRLIDTQYF.

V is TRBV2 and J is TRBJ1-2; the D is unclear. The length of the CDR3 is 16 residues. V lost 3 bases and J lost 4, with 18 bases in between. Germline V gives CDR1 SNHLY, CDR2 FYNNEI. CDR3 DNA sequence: TGTGCCAGCAGTGATGAAACAGCTAACAAAGTCTATGGCTACACCTTC. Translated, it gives CASSDETANKVYGYTF.

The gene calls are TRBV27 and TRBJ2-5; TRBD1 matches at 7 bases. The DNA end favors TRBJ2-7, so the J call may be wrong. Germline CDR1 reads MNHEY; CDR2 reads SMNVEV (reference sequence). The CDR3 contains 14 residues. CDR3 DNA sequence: TGTGCCAGCAGGGAACAGGGGTGGGATAACGAGCAGTACTTC. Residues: CASREQGWDNEQYF.

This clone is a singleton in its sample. The CDR3 loop is CASRASPYEQYF. As DNA, the CDR3 is TGTGCCAGCCGAGCGTCCCCCTACGAGCAGTACTTC. J is TRBJ2-5 and V is TRBV19; D call uncertain. Matching the DNA end better, TRBJ2-7 makes the J call doubtful. In germline, CDR1 is LNHDA, CDR2 SQIVND (reference sequence). The CDR3 covers 12 residues.

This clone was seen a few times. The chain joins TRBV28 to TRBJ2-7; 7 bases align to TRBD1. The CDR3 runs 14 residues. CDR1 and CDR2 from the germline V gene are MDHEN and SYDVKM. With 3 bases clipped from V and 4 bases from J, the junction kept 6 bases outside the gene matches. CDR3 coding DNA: TGTGCCAGCAGTTTGTCCCCGGGACAGTACGAGCAGTACTTC. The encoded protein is CASSLSPGQYEQYF.

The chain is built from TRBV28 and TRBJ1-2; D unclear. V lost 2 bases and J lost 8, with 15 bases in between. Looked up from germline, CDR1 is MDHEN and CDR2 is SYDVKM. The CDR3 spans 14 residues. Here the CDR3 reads CASSLRLPVNGYTF. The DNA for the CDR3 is TGTGCCAGCAGTTTACGACTACCGGTTAACGGCTACACCTTC.

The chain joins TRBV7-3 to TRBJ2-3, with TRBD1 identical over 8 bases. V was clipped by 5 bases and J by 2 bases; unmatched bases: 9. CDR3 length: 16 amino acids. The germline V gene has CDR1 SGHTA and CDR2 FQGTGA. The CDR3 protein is CASSPDRDRFTDTQYF. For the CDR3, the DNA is TGTGCCAGCAGCCCCGACCGGGACAGGTTCACAGATACGCAGTATTTT.

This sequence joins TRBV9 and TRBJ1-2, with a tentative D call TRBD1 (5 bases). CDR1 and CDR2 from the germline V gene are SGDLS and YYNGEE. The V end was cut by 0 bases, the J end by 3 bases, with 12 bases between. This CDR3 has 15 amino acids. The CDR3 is CASSVDQGLDYGYTF. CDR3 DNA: TGTGCCAGCAGCGTAGATCAGGGACTCGACTATGGCTACACCTTC.